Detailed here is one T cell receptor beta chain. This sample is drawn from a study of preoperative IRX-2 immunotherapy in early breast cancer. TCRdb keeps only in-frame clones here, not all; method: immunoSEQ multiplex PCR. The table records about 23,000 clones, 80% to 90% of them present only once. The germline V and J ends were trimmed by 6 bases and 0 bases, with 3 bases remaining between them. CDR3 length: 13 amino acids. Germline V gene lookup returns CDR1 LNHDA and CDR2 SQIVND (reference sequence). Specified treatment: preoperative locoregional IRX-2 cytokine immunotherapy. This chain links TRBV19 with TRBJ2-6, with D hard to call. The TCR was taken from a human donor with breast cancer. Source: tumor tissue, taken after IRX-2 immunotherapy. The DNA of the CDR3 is TGTGCCAGTAGCCCCTCTGGGGCCAACGTCCTGACTTTC. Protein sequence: CASSPSGANVLTF.